Below, 24 T cell receptor beta chains from the same sample are listed, as sequenced in a study of OX40 agonist ivuxolimab in advanced cancers. TCRdb's table, derived via immunoSEQ multiplex PCR, lists solely in-frame clones and lacks some. The sample holds 40,000 to 60,000 clones; approximately 86% are singletons and the top ten take approximately 1.9%. This sample comprised CD4+ or CD8+ T cells sorted from blood, obtained in a trial of the OX40 agonist ivuxolimab. These receptors were obtained from an adult with an advanced solid tumor such as melanoma, head and neck, liver or kidney cancer.

This chain connects TRBV6-1 to TRBJ2-1, with D perhaps matching TRBD2 (7 bases). The CDR3 is 14 amino acids. Per the germline V gene, CDR1 is MNHNS and CDR2 is SASEGT. V was pared by 8 bases and J by 14 bases, with 25 bases between. The CDR3 here is CASDLGGGAVTEFF. The CDR3 coding sequence is TGTGCCAGCGACCTCGGAGGGGGGGCCGTTACGGAGTTCTTC.

V is TRBV27 and J is TRBJ2-3; TRBD1 matches at 9 bases. The germline gives CDR1 MNHEY, CDR2 SMNVEV (reference sequence). With V trimmed by 5 bases and J by 4 bases, 13 bases remained unmatched. The CDR3 loop spans 17 amino acids. The CDR3 reads CASSKNPGQGTPDTQYF. The CDR3 DNA reads TGTGCCAGCAGTAAAAACCCGGGACAGGGTACCCCAGATACGCAGTATTTT.

The chain has TRBV7-2 and TRBJ2-1, with a weak D call TRBD1 (5 bases). Germline V gene lookup returns CDR1 SGHTA and CDR2 FQGNSA. The CDR3 covers 15 residues. The germline V and J ends were trimmed by 1 base and 4 bases, with 11 bases remaining between them. The CDR3 bases are TGTGCCAGCAGCTTAGGGGGCGGATCTTACAATGAGCAGTTCTTC. Amino acids: CASSLGGGSYNEQFF.

This clone was seen once. This sequence joins TRBV15 and TRBJ2-5; no firm D call. The DNA end lines up better with TRBJ2-7; the J call may be wrong. From germline, CDR1 is LNHNV and CDR2 YYDKDF (reference sequence). The CDR3 spans 14 residues. The CDR3 DNA reads TGTGCCACCAGCAGAAACTTCGTGGGCCACGAGCAGTACTTC. This encodes CATSRNFVGHEQYF.

The V gene is TRBV5-5, the J gene TRBJ2-1; 7 nucleotides agree with TRBD2. Looked up from germline, CDR1 is SGHKS and CDR2 is YYEKEE (reference sequence). V gave up 3 bases and J gave up 6 bases; unmatched junction bases: 6. There are 14 residues in the CDR3. The CDR3 sequence is CASSWEGLPNEQFF. The CDR3 coding sequence is TGTGCCAGCAGCTGGGAGGGTCTTCCCAATGAGCAGTTCTTC.

This chain connects TRBV9 to TRBJ1-2; the match to TRBD1 covers 9 bases. V was clipped by 0 bases and J by 3 bases; unmatched bases: 0. The CDR3 is 14 residues long. From germline, CDR1 is SGDLS and CDR2 YYNGEE. CDR3 residues: CASSVGTGDYGYTF. The CDR3 DNA reads as TGTGCCAGCAGCGTAGGGACAGGGGACTATGGCTACACCTTC. The variable domain in full, completed from reference TRBV9 and TRBJ1-2, reads DSGVTQTPKHLITATGQRVTLRCSPRSGDLSVYWYQQSLDQGLQFLIQYYNGEERAKGNILERFSAQQFPDLHSELNLSSLELGDSALYFCASSVGTGDYGYTFGSGTRLTVV.

The chain recombines TRBV4-1 with TRBJ2-2, with D perhaps matching TRBD1 (6 bases). V lost 1 base to trimming and J lost 1 base, with 16 bases between them. Germline V lookup: CDR1 MGHRA, CDR2 YSYEKL. The CDR3 sequence is 18 residues long. Written as DNA, the CDR3 is TGCGCCAGCAGCCAAGGCACAGGGTCCGCTCGGAACACCGGGGAGCTGTTTTTT. It translates to CASSQGTGSARNTGELFF.

This clone appeared once. CDR3: CAWSVQDDQPQHF. CDR3 sequence (DNA): TGTGCCTGGAGTGTGCAGGACGACCAGCCCCAGCATTTT. This chain joins TRBV30 and TRBJ1-5; D gene unclear. V was trimmed by 0 bases and J by 7 bases, leaving 10 bases between them. CDR1 is GTSNPN, CDR2 SVGIG, per germline (reference sequence). The CDR3 is made up of 13 amino acids.

The J gene is TRBJ1-3, the V gene TRBV5-6; D gene uncertain. V shed 6 bases and J shed 0 bases, with 22 bases lying between them. Germline V CDR1 and CDR2: SGHDT, YYEEEE. The CDR3 is 18 amino acids. For the CDR3, the DNA is TGTGCCAGCACCTACTTCTCCTATCCTGCCCGCTCTGGAAACACCATATATTTT. Protein: CASTYFSYPARSGNTIYF.

This clone is classed as medium-sized. V and J are TRBV7-2 and TRBJ2-7, with D uncertain. The CDR3 is made up of 15 amino acids. Germline V gene lookup returns CDR1 SGHTA and CDR2 FQGNSA. The V end was cut by 1 base, the J end by 4 bases, with 14 bases between. The CDR3, as DNA: TGTGCCAGCAGCTTAGGTGGATCAACAGATTACGAGCAGTACTTC. Its protein is CASSLGGSTDYEQYF.

V and J are TRBV4-1 and TRBJ1-1; D is unclear. Germline-derived CDR1 and CDR2 are MGHRA and YSYEKL. V was shortened by 2 bases and J by 4 bases, with 11 bases between the two germline ends. CDR3 length: 14 amino acids. The CDR3 reads CASSQSGEATEAFF. The CDR3 DNA reads TGCGCCAGCAGCCAAAGTGGGGAGGCCACTGAAGCTTTCTTT.

This clone was picked up one time. This sequence joins TRBV4-3 and TRBJ2-3, with 7 bases lining up with TRBD2. Per germline, CDR1 LGHNA and CDR2 YSLEER. V shed 2 bases and J 2 bases; nucleotides not matched to a gene: 10. There are 17 residues in the CDR3. CDR3 loop: CASSQMGGWAVTDTQYF. The DNA of the CDR3 is TGCGCCAGCAGCCAAATGGGGGGGTGGGCCGTCACAGATACGCAGTATTTT.

The chain couples TRBV18 to TRBJ2-7, with D uncertain. The CDR3 runs 14 residues. The V and J ends lost 3 bases and 3 bases respectively, with 12 bases between them. In germline, CDR1 is KGHSH, CDR2 LQKENI. Here the CDR3 reads CASSPTQDNYEQYF. For the CDR3, the DNA is TGTGCCAGCTCACCCACCCAAGACAACTACGAGCAGTACTTC.

This sequence joins TRBV12-1 and TRBJ1-5. TRBV12-1 is termed a pseudogene. This CDR3 is 18 amino acids long. CDR3 sequence (DNA): TGTGCCAGCAGCCACCAACACGGAGGAGATTATAGCAATCAGCCCCAGCATTTT. Protein product: CASSHQHGGDYSNQPQHF.

V gene TRBV2 combines with J gene TRBJ2-5, with 8 nucleotides matching TRBD2. The tail of the sequence fits TRBJ2-7 better, so the J call may be wrong. In germline, CDR1 is SNHLY, CDR2 FYNNEI. The CDR3 has 14 residues. DNA for the CDR3: TGTGCCAGCACTACAAGCGGGGGTTCCTACGAGCAGTACTTC. Protein product: CASTTSGGSYEQYF.

This clone occurred once. This chain uses TRBV7-3 with TRBJ2-1; D possibly corresponds to TRBD2 (6 bases). This CDR3 is 16 amino acids long. Germline loops: CDR1 SGHTA, CDR2 FQGTGA. The germline V and J ends were trimmed by 5 bases and 0 bases, with 14 bases remaining between them. The CDR3 DNA reads TGTGCCAGCAGCCCCGGACTATTGAGCTCCTACAATGAGCAGTTCTTC. Encoded protein: CASSPGLLSSYNEQFF.

This chain links TRBV30 with TRBJ2-7; D is perhaps TRBD1 (6 bases). The V end was cut by 0 bases, the J end by 0 bases, with 15 bases between. The CDR3 is 16 amino acids. CDR1 and CDR2 from the germline V gene are GTSNPN and SVGIG (reference sequence). CDR3: CAWSVKKTGISYEQYF. Here the CDR3 DNA reads TGTGCCTGGAGTGTGAAAAAAACAGGGATCTCCTACGAGCAGTACTTC.

V and J are TRBV11-2 and TRBJ1-2; D is undetermined. V lost 1 base, J lost 6 bases, and 18 bases lay in between. CDR3 length: 16 amino acids. Germline V CDR1 and CDR2: SGHAT, FQNNGV. CDR3 sequence: CASSLVPPGGWNGYTF. Written as DNA, the CDR3 is TGTGCCAGCAGCTTAGTCCCACCAGGAGGATGGAATGGCTACACCTTC.

The genes are TRBV2 and TRBJ1-1; D is unclear. This CDR3 has 12 residues. The V and J ends lost 9 bases and 3 bases respectively, with 11 bases between them. The germline gives CDR1 SNHLY, CDR2 FYNNEI. The CDR3 nucleotides read TGTGCCAGAACGAAAAGGGACACTGAAGCTTTCTTT. Translated: CARTKRDTEAFF.

This clone occurred a few times. The rearrangement joins TRBV10-3 to TRBJ2-5, with a possible D match to TRBD2 (6 bases). This CDR3 spans 15 amino acids. The germline gives CDR1 ENHRY, CDR2 SYGVKD. Trimming stripped 2 bases from V and 7 bases from J, with 17 bases between. CDR3 sequence reads: CAISEAVTGEGTQYF. The CDR3 DNA follows: TGTGCCATCAGTGAGGCAGTAACGGGAGAGGGGACCCAGTACTTC.

This chain uses TRBV19 with TRBJ2-5; tentative D call: TRBD1 (6 bases). V was cut by 6 bases and J by 2 bases, with 16 bases left in between. Per germline, CDR1 LNHDA and CDR2 SQIVND (reference sequence). This CDR3 region has 15 residues. This CDR3 is CASSPRGPAQETQYF. CDR3 bases: TGTGCCAGTAGCCCCAGGGGACCGGCACAAGAGACCCAGTACTTC.

This chain uses TRBV2 with TRBJ1-4, with D uncertain. V was shortened by 4 bases and J by 8 bases, with 14 bases between the two germline ends. Looked up from germline, CDR1 is SNHLY and CDR2 is FYNNEI. The CDR3 has 14 residues. The CDR3 DNA reads TGTGCCAGCAGTGTAAGATCCGGGGAGGAAAAACTGTTTTTT. Its protein is CASSVRSGEEKLFF.

The rearrangement uses TRBV6-6 and TRBJ2-7, with TRBD1 matching 7 bases. From germline, CDR1 is MNHNY and CDR2 SVGAGI (reference sequence). This CDR3 contains 15 residues. V lost 5 bases, J lost 1 base, and 8 bases stayed unmatched. CDR3 coding DNA: TGTGCCAGCAGTATGACAGGGCGCCGATCCTACGAGCAGTACTTC. Its protein is CASSMTGRRSYEQYF.

The rearrangement joins TRBV4-1 to TRBJ2-5; 8 nucleotides align to TRBD2. Judging by the DNA end, TRBJ2-7 fits better; the J call may be wrong. In germline, CDR1 is MGHRA, CDR2 YSYEKL. The CDR3 contains 18 residues. CDR3 in amino acids: CASSLAVGGLAGPYEQYF. The DNA of the CDR3 is TGCGCCAGCAGCCTCGCGGTGGGGGGGTTAGCGGGGCCCTACGAGCAGTACTTC.